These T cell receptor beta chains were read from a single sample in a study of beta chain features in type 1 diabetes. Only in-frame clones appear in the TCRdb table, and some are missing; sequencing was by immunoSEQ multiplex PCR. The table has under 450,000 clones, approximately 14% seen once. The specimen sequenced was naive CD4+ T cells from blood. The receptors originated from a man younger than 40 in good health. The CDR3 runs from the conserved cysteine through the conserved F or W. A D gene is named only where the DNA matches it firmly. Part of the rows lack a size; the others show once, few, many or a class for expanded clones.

CASSETTWGNTEAFF	TGTGCCAGCAGCGAGACAACCTGGGGGAACACTGAAGCTTTCTTT	TRBV9	few	.	TRBJ1-1
CASSSTGSQETQYF	TGTGCCAGCAGCTCTACAGGGAGCCAAGAGACCCAGTACTTC	TRBV5-4	.	.	TRBJ2-5
CASSQDIRVETEAFF	TGCGCCAGCAGCCAAGATATTCGTGTAGAAACTGAAGCTTTCTTT	TRBV4-1	.	.	TRBJ1-1
CASSVGTPDNEQFF	TGTGCCAGCAGCGTAGGTACTCCAGACAATGAGCAGTTCTTC	TRBV9	.	.	TRBJ2-1
CATRGLDTQYF	TGTGCCACCAGGGGGCTAGATACGCAGTATTTT	TRBV6-5	few	TRBD1	TRBJ2-3
CASSHLSGSRDEQFF	TGTGCCAGCAGCCACCTTAGCGGGAGTCGCGATGAGCAGTTCTTC	TRBV4-2	.	TRBD2	TRBJ2-1
CASSQGNYGYTF	TGCGCCAGCAGTCAGGGGAACTATGGCTACACCTTC	TRBV5-1	.	.	TRBJ1-2
CASNPQKTGELFF	TGTGCCAGTAACCCACAGAAAACCGGGGAGCTGTTTTTT	TRBV19	.	.	TRBJ2-2
CSVSLPFGQGESNEQFF	TGCAGCGTTTCACTACCCTTCGGGCAGGGAGAGTCCAATGAGCAGTTCTTC	TRBV29-1	.	.	TRBJ2-1
CASTGTGAHNEQFF	TGTGCCAGTACTGGAACAGGGGCCCACAATGAGCAGTTCTTC	TRBV19	.	TRBD1	TRBJ2-1
CASSPTPTAEAFF	TGTGCCAGCAGCCCCACACCGACAGCTGAAGCTTTCTTT	TRBV7-3	.	.	TRBJ1-1
CASSLSGSYGYTF	TGTGCCAGCAGCTTATCGGGTTCCTATGGCTACACCTTC	TRBV7-2	few	.	TRBJ1-2
CSVFGSTLQTSNTEAFF	TGCAGCGTTTTCGGATCTACTTTACAAACCTCGAACACTGAAGCTTTCTTT	TRBV29-1	.	.	TRBJ1-1
CASSVSGANVLTF	TGTGCCAGCAGTGTCTCTGGGGCCAACGTCCTGACTTTC	TRBV25-1	few	.	TRBJ2-6
CASSLDGARTDTQYF	TGTGCCAGCAGCTTAGACGGGGCTCGCACAGATACGCAGTATTTT	TRBV7-8	many	.	TRBJ2-3
CASSRAGGVSTDTQYF	TGCGCCAGCAGCCGAGCAGGGGGCGTAAGCACAGATACGCAGTATTTT	TRBV5-1	few	TRBD1	TRBJ2-3
CSAQGRGGSGRGADTQYF	TGCAGCGCTCAAGGCCGTGGGGGTAGCGGGAGAGGAGCAGATACGCAGTATTTT	TRBV29-1	few	TRBD2	TRBJ2-3
CAWSTLGTANTEAFF	TGTGCCTGGAGCACCCTAGGGACGGCGAACACTGAAGCTTTCTTT	TRBV30	few	.	TRBJ1-1
CASSLGTGADTQYF	TGTGCCAGCAGCTTAGGTACAGGGGCGGATACGCAGTATTTT	TRBV7-9	.	TRBD1	TRBJ2-3
CASSRRVQETQYF	TGCGCCAGCAGCAGACGTGTACAAGAGACCCAGTACTTC	TRBV5-1	.	.	TRBJ2-5
CASSPLAGGYNEQFF	TGTGCCAGCAGCCCGCTAGCGGGAGGCTACAATGAGCAGTTCTTC	TRBV7-3	.	TRBD2	TRBJ2-1
CARRDRPNTEAFF	TGTGCCCGGAGGGACAGACCAAACACTGAAGCTTTCTTT	TRBV30	once	TRBD1	TRBJ1-1
CASRNNEQFF	TGTGCCAGCAGGAACAATGAGCAGTTCTTC	TRBV7-2	.	.	TRBJ2-1
CAISEAGQASGYTF	TGTGCCATCAGTGAGGCAGGACAGGCGTCTGGCTACACCTTC	TRBV10-3	few	TRBD1	TRBJ1-2
CASSREHGYEQYF	TGTGCCAGCTCCAGGGAGCATGGCTACGAGCAGTACTTC	TRBV19	few	.	TRBJ2-7
CASSLDGQSNQPQHF	TGCGCCAGCAGCTTGGACGGACAGAGCAATCAGCCCCAGCATTTT	TRBV5-1	.	.	TRBJ1-5
CASSPRQGWADTQYF	TGCGCCAGCAGCCCACGACAGGGTTGGGCAGATACGCAGTATTTT	TRBV4-3	few	TRBD1	TRBJ2-3
CSASLRETQYF	TGCAGTGCTAGTCTGCGGGAGACCCAGTACTTC	TRBV20-1	.	.	TRBJ2-5
CASSTGTSTYEQYF	TGCGCCAGCAGTACCGGGACTTCCACCTACGAGCAGTACTTC	TRBV5-1	.	.	TRBJ2-7
CASSSPVSNEQFF	TGTGCCAGCAGTTCGCCCGTATCGAATGAGCAGTTCTTC	TRBV5-4	few	.	TRBJ2-1
CSVPSGGSGANVLTF	TGCAGCGTCCCCTCGGGAGGGTCTGGGGCCAACGTCCTGACTTTC	TRBV29-1	.	TRBD2	TRBJ2-6
CASSRSGTTDTQYF	TGTGCCAGCAGTCGAAGCGGGACCACAGATACGCAGTATTTT	TRBV6-6	.	TRBD2	TRBJ2-3
CASSPTTDTEAFF	TGTGCCAGCTCACCCACGACAGACACTGAAGCTTTCTTT	TRBV18	few	.	TRBJ1-1
CASSPPQPEQFF	TGTGCCAGCAGCCCTCCGCAGCCTGAGCAGTTCTTC	TRBV7-8	.	.	TRBJ2-1
CASSYDRANYGYTF	TGTGCCAGCAGTTATGACAGAGCTAACTATGGCTACACCTTC	TRBV6-5	few	.	TRBJ1-2
CASSLYVGANPYEQYF	TGTGCCAGCAGCTTGTACGTGGGGGCTAACCCCTACGAGCAGTACTTC	TRBV5-4	few	.	TRBJ2-7
CARDADRSDYGYTF	TGTGCCAGGGACGCGGACCGATCGGACTATGGCTACACCTTC	TRBV19	few	.	TRBJ1-2
CASSQAASTDTQYF	TGTGCCAGCTCACAGGCTGCTAGCACAGATACGCAGTATTTT	TRBV18	few	.	TRBJ2-3
CASSFTDGAYEQYF	TGTGCCAGCAGCTTCACGGACGGTGCCTACGAGCAGTACTTC	TRBV7-2	.	.	TRBJ2-7
CASSFSGGQYVYNEQFF	TGCGCCAGCAGCTTTAGCGGGGGCCAGTACGTCTACAATGAGCAGTTCTTC	TRBV4-3	.	TRBD2	TRBJ2-1
CASSLLRSRGSYEQYF	TGTGCCAGCAGCTTATTAAGGTCCAGGGGGTCCTACGAGCAGTACTTC	TRBV7-2	few	TRBD1	TRBJ2-7
CASSLEQVEKLFF	TGTGCCAGCAGCTTAGAGCAGGTTGAAAAACTGTTTTTT	TRBV7-9	few	.	TRBJ1-4